This T cell receptor (beta chain) appears in the sequencing data of a study of blood T cells in healthy people across ages. Isolation recovered at least 6.5 million PBMCs from every sample. Through a sample-barcoded 5' primer and a J-beta primer mix, a second PCR was run for roughly 7 to 11 cycles. TCRdb reprocessed the 5' RACE reads with MiXCR, giving one entry per CDR3 protein. The data hold a few hundred thousand distinct CDR3 sequences, with 27% observed a single time. Study findings and constraints: Naive T cell percentage showed a strong correlation with TCR beta diversity. Fewer expanded clones and more diversity marked long-lived versus aged donors. The fall in TCR beta diversity per million T cells was roughly linear with age.

As for this clonotype: Its antigen is not identified.

The V gene's germline CDR1 is LGHNA and CDR2 YSLEER. This CDR3 region has 14 residues. V was clipped by 1 base and J by 5 bases, with 11 bases between them. The receptor comes from a woman between 65 and 79 years old in good health. The gene calls are TRBV4-3 and TRBJ2-5; TRBD2 is a possible D gene (6 bases). Sequencing was carried out using blood. The CDR3 coding sequence is TGCGCCAGCAGCCAAGTTGACCGGGGGGAGACCCAGTACTTC. Its translation is CASSQVDRGETQYF.